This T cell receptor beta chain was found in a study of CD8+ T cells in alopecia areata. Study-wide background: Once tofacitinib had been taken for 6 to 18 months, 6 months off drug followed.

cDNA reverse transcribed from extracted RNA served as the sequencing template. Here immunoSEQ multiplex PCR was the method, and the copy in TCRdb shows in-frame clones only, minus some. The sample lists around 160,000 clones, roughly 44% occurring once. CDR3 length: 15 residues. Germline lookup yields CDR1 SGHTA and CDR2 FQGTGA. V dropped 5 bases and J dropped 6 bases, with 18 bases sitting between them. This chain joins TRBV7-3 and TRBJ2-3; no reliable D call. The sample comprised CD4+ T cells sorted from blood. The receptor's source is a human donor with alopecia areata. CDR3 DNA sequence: TGTGCCAGCAGCCCCACCCTCGGAATGGGTGATACGCAGTATTTT. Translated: CASSPTLGMGDTQYF.